What follows are 26 T cell receptor beta chains derived from one specimen sequenced in a study of blood T cells in healthy people across ages. Next came a second PCR, run for 7 to 11 cycles, which used a sample-barcoded 5' primer along with a J-beta primer mix. Each CDR3 protein is one row after TCRdb ran MiXCR on the 5' RACE reads. The table records about 810,000 distinct CDR3 sequences, around 36% of them present only once. Sequenced material: blood. The receptors were gathered from a man aged 18-30 years in good health.

This rearrangement joins TRBV24-1 to TRBJ2-5, with 9 bases that match TRBD1. After removal of 2 bases from V and 5 bases from J, the junction contained 8 bases not matched to a gene. The CDR3 sequence is 16 residues long. Germline-derived CDR1 and CDR2 are KGHDR and SFDVKD. CDR3 bases: TGTGCCACCAGTGATTCCGGGACAGGGATTTTTGAGACCCAGTACTTC. As protein: CATSDSGTGIFETQYF.

The chain links TRBV5-1 to TRBJ2-7; perhaps TRBD2 as D (6 bases). The CDR3 has 13 amino acids. Germline CDR1 is SGHRS and CDR2 is YFSETQ. The V and J ends lost 3 bases and 6 bases respectively, with 13 bases between them. DNA for the CDR3: TGCGCCAGCAGCTCGACCGGGACTCCCGAGCAGTACTTC. Protein product: CASSSTGTPEQYF.

This chain uses TRBV9 with TRBJ2-5; D might be TRBD1 (6 bases). V dropped 5 bases and J dropped 5 bases, with 10 bases sitting between them. The germline gives CDR1 SGDLS, CDR2 YYNGEE. CDR3 length equals 12 residues. This chain's CDR3 is CASRGAGETQYF. CDR3 coding DNA: TGTGCCAGCAGGGGGGCAGGCGAGACCCAGTACTTC.

Of note for this clonotype: A single base separates this from a much larger clone, so it may be a read error. This chain uses TRBV5-5 with TRBJ2-3, with a weak D call TRBD2 (6 bases). Germline-derived CDR1 and CDR2 are SGHKS and YYEKEE (reference sequence). Trimming left V 6 bases short and J 3 bases short, with 20 bases between. The CDR3 length is 16 residues. The CDR3 region has the DNA TGTGCCAGCAAATTCTTAGGAGGGACCCGGACAGATACGCAGTATTTT. It is translated as CASKFLGGTRTDTQYF. The whole variable domain, filled in from reference TRBV5-5 and TRBJ2-3, reads DAGVTQSPTHLIKTRGQQVTLRCSPISGHKSVSWYQQVLGQGPQFIFQYYEKEERGRGNFPDRFSARQFPNYSSELNVNALLLGDSALYLCASKFLGGTRTDTQYFGPGTRLTVL.

CDR3 protein: CASSQQGAGYTF. In DNA, the CDR3 is TGTGCCAGCAGTCAACAGGGGGCTGGCTACACCTTC. The rearrangement links TRBV7-6 to TRBJ1-2, with 9 bases lining up with TRBD1. V lost 6 bases to trimming and J lost 7 bases; unmatched junction nucleotides: 3. CDR3 length: 12 amino acids. The V gene's germline CDR1 is SGHVS and CDR2 FNYEAQ.

V gene TRBV6-1 combines with J gene TRBJ1-5; 9 positions agree with TRBD1. Germline assignment: CDR1 MNHNS and CDR2 SASEGT. The CDR3 extends over 20 amino acids. Trimming took 5 bases from V and 0 from J; bases not matched to a gene: 17. This chain's CDR3 is CASSTIQGAVHHYSNQPQHF. The CDR3 nucleotides are TGTGCCAGCAGTACGATACAGGGGGCGGTCCACCATTATAGCAATCAGCCCCAGCATTTT.

This clonotype appeared a few times. This rearrangement joins TRBV12-3 or TRBV12-4 to TRBJ2-5; 7 nucleotides match TRBD2. The CDR3 sequence is 13 residues long. Losses at the gene ends were 0 bases for V and 11 bases for J; bases not matched to a gene: 6. This CDR3 reads CASSLARGTEQYF. In DNA form, the CDR3 reads TGTGCCAGCAGTTTAGCGCGGGGGACTGAGCAGTACTTC.

This clonotype was picked up a small number of times. This chain connects TRBV25-1 to TRBJ1-2, with D unresolved. The V and J ends lost 0 bases and 5 bases respectively, with 10 bases between them. The CDR3 has 14 residues. CDR1 is MGHDK and CDR2 is SYGVNS in the germline V gene. CDR3 nucleotide sequence: TGTGCCAGCAGTGAATACGAGAATACTTATGGCTACACCTTC. It encodes CASSEYENTYGYTF.

This clonotype was seen a few times. The genes are TRBV20-1 and TRBJ1-5, with 9 bases identical to TRBD1. V shed 0 bases and J 2 bases; nucleotides not matched to a gene: 14. This CDR3 comprises 19 residues. Per germline, CDR1 DFQATT and CDR2 SNEGSKA (reference sequence). CDR3 loop: CSARDPDRGGSVGNQPQHF. The CDR3, as DNA: TGCAGTGCTAGAGATCCGGACAGGGGTGGGTCGGTCGGCAATCAGCCCCAGCATTTT.

This clonotype was counted at least ten times. V usage is TRBV2 and J usage is TRBJ2-7; weak D call: TRBD2 (5 bases). Germline CDR1 and CDR2: SNHLY and FYNNEI. The germline V and J ends were trimmed by 2 bases and 6 bases, with 11 bases remaining between them. The length of the CDR3 is 13 residues. CDR3 amino acids: CASSEFVGGEQYF. The CDR3 DNA reads TGTGCCAGCAGTGAATTTGTCGGAGGCGAGCAGTACTTC.

This clonotype was counted only a few times. It may be a read error: a sequence one base away is much more abundant. The CDR3 is CSAGTGGNNEQYF. The CDR3 DNA reads TGCAGTGCCGGGACAGGGGGCAACAATGAGCAGTACTTC. This chain links TRBV20-1 with TRBJ2-7, with 12 bases matching TRBD1. Losses at the gene ends were 6 bases for V and 7 bases for J; bases not matched to a gene: 7. Germline V gene lookup returns CDR1 DFQATT and CDR2 SNEGSKA (reference sequence). The CDR3 spans 13 residues.

The chain uses TRBV27 and TRBJ2-7; possibly TRBD2 for D (7 bases). Germline assignment: CDR1 MNHEY and CDR2 SMNVEV (reference sequence). The CDR3 runs to 15 residues. With 1 base removed from V and 4 bases from J, the gap between germline ends came to 14 bases. CDR3 DNA: TGTGCCAGCAGTTTATTGGCAGGGGAGGGATACGAGCAGTACTTC. Translating it yields CASSLLAGEGYEQYF.

The V and J genes are TRBV18 and TRBJ1-2; 7 bases fit TRBD1. Looked up from germline, CDR1 is KGHSH and CDR2 is LQKENI. CDR3 length equals 15 residues. With 4 bases clipped from V and 1 base from J, the junction kept 6 bases outside the gene matches. The CDR3 here is CASSQGQQINYGYTF. CDR3 nucleotides: TGTGCCAGCTCACAGGGACAGCAGATTAACTATGGCTACACCTTC.

Ten or more counts support this clonotype. J is TRBJ2-1 and V is TRBV12-3 or TRBV12-4; D is possibly TRBD2 (5 bases). The V and J ends lost 1 base and 12 bases respectively, with 7 bases between them. The CDR3 runs 11 residues. CDR3 sequence reads: CASSLEGRQFF. As DNA, the CDR3 is TGTGCCAGCAGTTTAGAAGGGAGGCAGTTCTTC.

As concerns this clonotype: It may be a read error: a sequence one base away is much more abundant. The J gene is TRBJ1-2, the V gene TRBV7-2, with D tentatively TRBD1 (5 bases). The V gene's germline CDR1 is SGHTA and CDR2 FQGNSA. V lost 5 bases and J 2 bases, leaving 15 bases between the germline ends. This CDR3 comprises 15 residues. The CDR3, as DNA: TGTGCCAGCAGCGCCCGGGACGGGGGGAACTATGGCTACACCTTC. Encoded protein: CASSARDGGNYGYTF.

There are a few counts of this clonotype. The CDR3, as DNA: TGTGCCAGCAATATCTACCGGGACAGGGGACCCTACGAGCAGTACTTC. It is translated as CASNIYRDRGPYEQYF. V usage is TRBV2 and J usage is TRBJ2-7; 10 nucleotides match TRBD1. The J segment lost 2 bases and the V segment lost 7 bases, leaving 11 bases of the junction unmatched. The CDR3 consists of 16 residues. Per the germline V gene, CDR1 is SNHLY and CDR2 is FYNNEI.

This clonotype was found a few times. This chain joins TRBV18 and TRBJ1-1, with unresolved D. Trimming took 6 bases from V and 0 from J, leaving 11 bases between them. Germline CDR1 reads KGHSH; CDR2 reads LQKENI. The CDR3 extends over 14 amino acids. CDR3 region: CASSPEVMNTEAFF. Here the CDR3 DNA reads TGTGCCAGCTCTCCGGAAGTAATGAACACTGAAGCTTTCTTT.

Comments on this clonotype: A read error may be the cause here, since a much bigger clone is one base away. The V call is TRBV14, the J call TRBJ2-3; the D gene is possibly TRBD1 (6 bases). The V and J ends lost 3 bases and 5 bases respectively, with 15 bases between them. The germline V gene encodes CDR1 SGHDN and CDR2 FVKESK. The CDR3 is 15 residues long. The CDR3 coding sequence is TGTGCCAGCAGCCATAGGACAGCAACGGTAGATACGCAGTATTTT. It translates to CASSHRTATVDTQYF.

This clonotype was counted only a few times. The DNA for the CDR3 is TGCAGTGCTAGAGATTGGGAGGGGCGCACAGATACGCAGTATTTT. Residues: CSARDWEGRTDTQYF. The V call is TRBV20-1, the J call TRBJ2-3; TRBD2 aligns across 7 bases. Trimming at V came to 0 bases and at J to 1 base, leaving 4 bases not matched to a gene. This CDR3 is built from 15 residues. Germline V gene lookup returns CDR1 DFQATT and CDR2 SNEGSKA (reference sequence).

The rearrangement links TRBV5-5 to TRBJ2-1; 10 bases are shared with TRBD1. This CDR3 region has 15 residues. Trimming at V came to 7 bases and at J to 7 bases, leaving 11 bases not matched to a gene. Germline V gene sequence: CDR1 SGHKS, CDR2 YYEKEE (reference sequence). CDR3 protein: CASRDRTGGSNEQFF. The CDR3 DNA sequence: TGTGCCAGCCGAGACCGGACAGGGGGTTCTAATGAGCAGTTCTTC.

The CDR3 nucleotides read TGTGCCTGCTTCGAGGCCACGAACACTGAAGCTTTCTTT. Its protein is CACFEATNTEAFF. This sequence joins TRBV2 and TRBJ1-1; unclear D gene. Germline V gene lookup returns CDR1 SNHLY and CDR2 FYNNEI. CDR3 length equals 13 residues. V lost 11 bases to trimming and J lost 1 base, with 14 bases between them.

This clonotype was observed at least ten times. The V call is TRBV7-9, the J call TRBJ2-7; no definite D call. Trimming stripped 5 bases from V and 1 base from J, with 3 bases between. Per the germline V gene, CDR1 is SEHNR and CDR2 is FQNEAQ (reference sequence). The CDR3 sequence is 11 residues long. The CDR3 DNA sequence: TGTGCCAGCAGCAAATCCTACGAGCAGTACTTC. As protein: CASSKSYEQYF. Full variable domain (remainder filled in from reference TRBV7-9 and TRBJ2-7): DTGVSQNPRHKITKRGQNVTFRCDPISEHNRLYWYRQTLGQGPEFLTYFQNEAQLEKSRLLSDRFSAERPKGSFSTLEIQRTEQGDSAMYLCASSKSYEQYFGPGTRLTVT.

The rearrangement joins TRBV29-1 to TRBJ2-1, with TRBD1 matching 7 bases. Trimming took 6 bases from V and 2 from J; bases not matched to a gene: 10. Looked up from germline, CDR1 is SQVTM and CDR2 is ANQGSEA. This CDR3 has 15 amino acids. The CDR3 DNA sequence: TGCAGCGTCGGTAAGACAGGGCTCCCCTACAATGAGCAGTTCTTC. This translates into CSVGKTGLPYNEQFF.

This clonotype has only a few counts. CDR3 DNA sequence: TGTGCCAGCAGCTCCCGGGACAGACTATATGACTATGGCTACACCTTC. Protein: CASSSRDRLYDYGYTF. V gene TRBV7-2 combines with J gene TRBJ1-2; TRBD1 matches at 7 bases. The V segment lost 4 bases and the J segment 3 bases; nucleotides outside the gene matches: 11. Germline V lookup: CDR1 SGHTA, CDR2 FQGNSA. The CDR3 is 16 residues long.

The gene calls are TRBV29-1 and TRBJ2-5, with D uncertain. Trimming removed 4 bases at V and 7 bases at J, with 13 bases between. The CDR3 extends over 12 amino acids. Germline V gene sequence: CDR1 SQVTM, CDR2 ANQGSEA. The CDR3 DNA is TGCAGCGTTGCGATTCGGGCGACGACCCAGTACTTC. Encoded protein: CSVAIRATTQYF.

This clonotype was counted between two and nine times. This chain connects TRBV12-3 or TRBV12-4 to TRBJ1-2; D not certain. There are 13 residues in the CDR3. Trimming took 5 bases from V and 6 from J, leaving 13 bases between them. The CDR3 region is CASSAGARHGYTF. CDR3 nucleotides: TGTGCCAGCAGTGCGGGCGCGAGACATGGCTACACCTTC.